This entry lists 8 T cell receptor beta chains sequenced from one sample in a study of beta chain features in type 1 diabetes. All of the isolated RNA was reverse transcribed, so expressed TCRB transcripts were sequenced. Clones were sequenced by immunoSEQ multiplex PCR, and TCRdb holds only the in-frame ones, with some missing. The repertoire holds roughly 300,000 clones, with around 7.6% as singletons. The sample was central memory CD4+ T cells from blood. The receptors here all came from a woman aged 18-30 years in good health.

This chain links TRBV4-2 with TRBJ2-1, with D tentatively TRBD1 or TRBD2 (5 bases each). The CDR3 runs 14 residues. Trimming took 1 base from V and 5 from J, leaving 9 bases between them. CDR1 and CDR2 (germline): LGHNA, YNFKEQ. The CDR3 loop is CASSQGQGDNEQFF. The CDR3 DNA is TGTGCCAGCAGCCAAGGGCAGGGAGACAATGAGCAGTTCTTC.

This clone was counted many times. The V gene is TRBV11-2, the J gene TRBJ2-3; D possibly uses TRBD1 or TRBD2 (5 bases each). The CDR3 loop spans 17 amino acids. Trimming shortened V by 5 bases and J by 2 bases, and 20 bases separated the two germline ends. Germline CDR1 and CDR2: SGHAT and FQNNGV. The CDR3 loop reads CASSRSRGETYTDTQYF. CDR3 nucleotides: TGTGCCAGCAGCCGATCGAGAGGGGAGACGTACACAGATACGCAGTATTTT.

V and J are TRBV4-2 and TRBJ1-2; TRBD1 matches 10 bases. Trimming cost V 0 bases and J 8 bases; bases outside gene matches: 12. The germline gives CDR1 LGHNA, CDR2 YNFKEQ. The CDR3 length is 17 residues. CDR3 in DNA: TGTGCCAGCAGCCAAGATCTGGGAAGGGACAGGGGAGGCGGCTACACCTTC. Translation gives CASSQDLGRDRGGGYTF.

In its sample, this clone was seen a few times. The CDR3 coding sequence is TGCAGCGTTGAGGACGAACGTCAAGAGACCCAGTACTTC. It translates to CSVEDERQETQYF. The V call is TRBV29-1, the J call TRBJ2-5; D ambiguous. The V and J ends lost 3 bases and 2 bases respectively, with 10 bases between them. There are 13 residues in the CDR3. Germline values: CDR1 SQVTM, CDR2 ANQGSEA.

The V call is TRBV23-1, the J call TRBJ1-1; D uncertain. TRBV23-1 is treated as an ORF (open reading frame) with a function not yet certain. V lost 0 bases, J lost 4 bases, and 15 bases lay in between. The CDR3 length is 16 residues. The CDR3 protein is CASSQSVSAEATEAFF. DNA for the CDR3: TGCGCCAGCAGTCAATCGGTCAGCGCAGAGGCCACTGAAGCTTTCTTT.

Ten or more counts support this clone. The rearrangement joins TRBV5-1 to TRBJ1-4, with a possible D match to TRBD1 (5 bases). The germline V gene has CDR1 SGHRS and CDR2 YFSETQ. With 4 bases removed from V and 5 bases from J, the gap between germline ends came to 15 bases. The CDR3 extends over 15 amino acids. The CDR3 protein is CASSVDRKGNEKLFF. The CDR3 DNA reads as TGCGCCAGCAGCGTGGACCGAAAGGGGAATGAAAAACTGTTTTTT.

The rearrangement links TRBV5-1 to TRBJ1-2, with D unresolved. Trimming pared 5 bases from V and 3 bases from J, leaving 14 bases between. The V gene's germline CDR1 is SGHRS and CDR2 YFSETQ. This CDR3 is built from 14 residues. The DNA of the CDR3 is TGCGCCAGCAGTAAAACCGCAACTGACTATGGCTACACCTTC. Its translation is CASSKTATDYGYTF.

This chain links TRBV9 with TRBJ2-1, with TRBD2 as a possible D gene (5 bases). The CDR3 consists of 13 residues. In germline, CDR1 is SGDLS, CDR2 YYNGEE. The V gene lost 4 bases and the J gene lost 7 bases, with 12 bases spanning the gap. CDR3 amino acids: CASSFRSGNEQFF. The CDR3 DNA is TGTGCCAGCAGCTTTAGGAGCGGAAATGAGCAGTTCTTC.